This T cell receptor beta chain stems from a study of immune characteristics of hereditary and idiopathic chronic pancreatitis. Study-wide context: The study examined local immune cells and TCRbeta repertoires in the pancreas in hereditary and idiopathic chronic pancreatitis, using control pancreases from organ donors for comparison. TCRbeta sequencing included roughly five control pancreases, roughly seven pancreases with hereditary chronic pancreatitis and about six pancreases with idiopathic chronic pancreatitis. The gDNA-based approach was chosen because it involved minimal in vitro experimental manipulation of pancreas-infiltrating T cells.

Notes on this clone: What antigen it recognizes has not been identified. No much larger clone is present one base from it, and per-base qualities are unavailable.

The library came from the immunoSEQ multiplex PCR assay. The TCRbeta CDR3 region and adjacent sequences were amplified and sequenced from pancreatic genomic DNA. Turning to the authors' computational methods: Repertoire diversity was assessed as a mean normalized Shannon-Wiener index, and productive clonality and productive rearrangement counts were also measured. Control and chronic pancreatitis repertoire metrics were compared by means of the nonparametric Mann-Whitney U test. A clonotype counted as shared when its CDR3beta sequence had identical amino acid composition and length across subjects. Held by TCRdb, this immuneACCESS table contains in-frame sequences only and omits some clones. Under half of the omission traces to an unresolved V gene where checked; the cause of the rest is unknown. Clone size and the V and J calls come from that table; the DNA yielded D and trimming. A total of about 6,000 clones appear in this sample, roughly 73% of them only once. Of the sample, under 7.5% falls within the top ten clones.

Overall study outcomes, separate from this receptor: Differences in Vbeta-Jbeta gene family usage, including TRBV10, TRBV19, TRBV23 and TRBV5, were found between hereditary and idiopathic chronic pancreatitis. Both chronic pancreatitis groups showed significantly increased TCRbeta repertoire diversity and reduced clonality versus controls. Numbers of productive TCR rearrangements correlated positively with disease severity scores among approximately 13 chronic pancreatitis patients. Chronic pancreatitis caused by alcohol use was not included in the study. Patient tissue was available only at the time of TPIAT, so disease duration differences may have influenced immune findings.

Chronic pancreatitis pancreas tissue was obtained from patients undergoing total pancreatectomy with islet autotransplantation (TPIAT). No known history of diabetes was present in the included chronic pancreatitis patients. Genomic DNA was extracted directly from bulk pancreas tissue, without T cell sorting, for TCRbeta sequencing. At two US centers, pancreas tissues from patients and organ donors were collected on a consecutive basis. Unmatched junction bases come to 11, with V trimmed by 5 bases and J by 4 bases. The CDR3, from cysteine to phenylalanine, totals 17 residues. The read is trimmed to its CDR3 DNA, 51 bases read in frame from base 1. In the germline V gene, CDR1 corresponds to MNHEY and CDR2 to SVGEGT.

The chain is made from TRBV6-2 or TRBV6-3 and TRBJ2-1, and 10 bases in between align with TRBD1. This clonotype was obtained from a human donor with chronic pancreatitis. Sequencing used pancreas tissue with hereditary chronic pancreatitis. The nucleotides are TGTGCCAGCAGTACGAAAAAGGACAGGGGGAATTACAATGAGCAGTTCTTC. The encoded protein is CASSTKKDRGNYNEQFF.